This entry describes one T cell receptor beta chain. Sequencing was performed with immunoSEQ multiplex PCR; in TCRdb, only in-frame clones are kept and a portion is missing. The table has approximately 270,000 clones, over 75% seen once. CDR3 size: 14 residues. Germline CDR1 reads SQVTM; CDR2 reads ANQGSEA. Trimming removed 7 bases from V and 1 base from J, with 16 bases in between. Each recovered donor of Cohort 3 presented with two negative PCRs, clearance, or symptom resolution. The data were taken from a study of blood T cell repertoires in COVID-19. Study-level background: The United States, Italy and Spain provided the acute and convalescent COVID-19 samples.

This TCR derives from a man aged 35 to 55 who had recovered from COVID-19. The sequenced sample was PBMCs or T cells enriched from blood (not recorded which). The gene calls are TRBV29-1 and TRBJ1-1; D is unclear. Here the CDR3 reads CSGTNPASNTEAFF. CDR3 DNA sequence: TGCAGCGGCACTAACCCTGCCTCGAACACTGAAGCTTTCTTT.